This TCR beta chain stems from a study of Ad26.COV2.S vaccination and SARS-CoV-2 variants. Measured with immunoSEQ multiplex PCR; TCRdb has only the in-frame clones, and not every one. The sample lists around 240,000 clones, roughly 90% occurring once. Treatment specified: over 15 received Ad26.COV2.S at low or high dose, single or two shots; several received placebo; per-sample allocation not given. Day 63 after the first injection of vaccine or placebo was the sampling time. The vaccine delivered Wuhan-strain SARS-CoV-2 spike through an Ad26 vector. CDR1 and CDR2 from the germline V gene are SGHTA and FQGNSA. The V gene end was trimmed by 5 bases and the J gene end by 3 bases; junction bases not matched to a gene: 3. This CDR3 comprises 14 residues.

The clonotype comes from a person aged 18-60 years who received the Ad26.COV2.S COVID-19 vaccine or a placebo. The rearrangement joins TRBV7-2 to TRBJ1-2, with 10 bases aligning to TRBD1. The sample in question was peripheral blood, obtained in a trial of Ad26.COV2.S vaccine versus placebo. CDR3 coding DNA: TGTGCCAGCAGCCCCGGGACAGGGGACTATGGCTACACCTTC. Amino acids: CASSPGTGDYGYTF.